This passage covers 26 T cell receptor beta chains from one sample sequenced in a study of naive and memory T cell subsets. Both TRBC1 and TRBC2 were covered by a beta constant-region primer of two equimolar oligonucleotides. Ligated cDNA was amplified by four rounds of PCR with nested alpha and beta constant-region primers and SP2. TCRdb reprocessed the UMI-ligation and nested PCR reads via MiXCR and lists one record per CDR3 protein. Seen here are roughly 99,000 distinct CDR3 sequences, approximately 10% observed once, and the top ten hold roughly 0.13%. The antigens for these receptors are not known. Study-wide findings and caveats: Possibly reflecting memory cells re-expressing CD45RA, a few larger clonotypes occurred in naive repertoires, especially CD8.

The sequenced sample consisted of naive CD4+ T cells from blood. Every receptor here comes from a human donor in good health.

This clonotype was observed at least ten times. The chain is built from TRBV7-6 and TRBJ1-1; TRBD1 might be the D (5 bases). This CDR3 is built from 15 residues. Germline V gene sequence: CDR1 SGHVS, CDR2 FNYEAQ. Trimming stripped 5 bases from V and 0 bases from J, with 13 bases between. The CDR3 loop reads CASSEPGTVNTEAFF. CDR3 nucleotide sequence: TGTGCCAGCAGCGAACCCGGGACGGTGAACACTGAAGCTTTCTTT.

This clonotype was counted a few times. J is TRBJ2-7 and V is TRBV21-1; the table's D call TRBD2 went unverified against the DNA. TRBV21-1 is described as a pseudogene. The CDR3 spans 15 residues. CDR3 protein: CASTYTSGAAYEQYF. The CDR3 bases are TGTGCCAGCACCTACACTAGCGGGGCTGCCTACGAGCAGTACTTC.

This clonotype has a count of ten or more. The gene calls are TRBV4-2 and TRBJ2-3; the match to TRBD2 covers 9 bases. The CDR3 sequence is 16 residues long. With 3 bases clipped from V and 4 bases from J, the junction kept 8 bases outside the gene matches. The V gene's germline CDR1 is LGHNA and CDR2 YNFKEQ. The CDR3 here is CASSQTGSGGADTQYF. CDR3 coding DNA: TGTGCCAGCAGCCAGACAGGTAGCGGGGGAGCAGATACGCAGTATTTT.

This clonotype was counted at least ten times. The rearrangement joins TRBV7-2 to TRBJ1-2; D remains ambiguous. The CDR3 has 15 amino acids. V gave up 2 bases and J gave up 5 bases, with 15 bases separating them. Germline CDR1 SGHTA, CDR2 FQGNSA. This CDR3 is CASSLSGSTYYGYTF. The CDR3 DNA reads as TGTGCCAGCAGCTTAAGTGGCAGTACTTATTATGGCTACACCTTC.

The chain joins TRBV12-3 or TRBV12-4 to TRBJ1-2; 7 nucleotides agree with TRBD1. J gave up 7 bases and V 5 bases, and 7 bases lay outside the gene matches. The CDR3 length is 13 residues. Here the CDR3 reads CASSRDREFGYTF. In DNA form, the CDR3 reads TGTGCCAGCAGTCGCGACAGGGAGTTTGGCTACACCTTC.

This clonotype has only a few counts. The chain uses TRBV20-1 and TRBJ2-7, with D perhaps assigned TRBD1 or TRBD2 (5 bases each). CDR1 and CDR2 (germline): DFQATT, SNEGSKA (reference sequence). The CDR3 totals 13 residues. CDR3 nucleotides: TGCAGCGCTCCGAGGGGCCGCTCCTACGAGCAGTACTTC. Translating gives CSAPRGRSYEQYF.

This clonotype showed up just a few times. In nucleotides, the CDR3 is TGTGCCAGCAGCTTAGTCGGCTTCCAAGAGACCCAGTACTTC. As protein: CASSLVGFQETQYF. This chain links TRBV11-2 with TRBJ2-5; D is uncertain. V lost 1 base and J 1 base, leaving 7 bases between the germline ends. The germline V gene encodes CDR1 SGHAT and CDR2 FQNNGV. CDR3 length: 14 residues.

This clonotype was recorded many times. CDR3 nucleotides: TGTGCCAGCAGCTATAACAGGGAAGAGCAGTACTTC. This translates into CASSYNREEQYF. The rearrangement joins TRBV11-1 to TRBJ2-7, with a possible D match to TRBD1 (6 bases). The germline V and J ends were trimmed by 4 bases and 7 bases, with 11 bases remaining between them. Germline CDR1 reads SGHAT; CDR2 reads FQDESV (reference sequence). CDR3 length: 12 residues.

This rearrangement joins TRBV12-3 or TRBV12-4 to TRBJ2-3; 10 nucleotides align to TRBD2. With 6 bases clipped from V and 1 base from J, the junction kept 7 bases outside the gene matches. The CDR3 runs 16 residues. CDR3 sequence: CASSPAGTSGTDTQYF. DNA of the CDR3: TGTGCCAGCAGCCCTGCCGGGACTAGCGGCACAGATACGCAGTATTTT.

This clonotype was observed a few times. J is TRBJ1-5 and V is TRBV28; the D gene is possibly TRBD1 (5 bases). CDR3 size: 15 residues. The V and J ends lost 5 bases and 6 bases respectively, with 17 bases between them. Germline-derived CDR1 and CDR2 are MDHEN and SYDVKM. CDR3 sequence (DNA): TGTGCCAGCAGTCTCCTGGGACCGCCGCGTCAGCCCCAGCATTTT. Translated, it gives CASSLLGPPRQPQHF.

This clonotype was observed a handful of times. At one boundary the junction diverges from the germline segment, which might be a read error. The rearrangement links TRBV12-3 or TRBV12-4 to TRBJ2-3, with D possibly TRBD1 on 5 matching bases. The CDR3 has 18 residues. In DNA form, the CDR3 reads TGTGCCAGCTGTTTTTCCACAGGCTATAAAACTAGCACAGATACGCAGTATTTT. Amino acids: CASCFSTGYKTSTDTQYF.

This chain links TRBV20-1 with TRBJ2-1, with D unresolved. V lost 3 bases and J lost 0, with 9 bases in between. Germline-derived CDR1 and CDR2 are DFQATT and SNEGSKA (reference sequence). The CDR3 covers 14 residues. This CDR3 is CSASRGGSYNEQFF. CDR3 coding DNA: TGCAGTGCTAGTCGTGGCGGCTCCTACAATGAGCAGTTCTTC.

This clonotype was recorded a few times. This chain connects TRBV7-2 to TRBJ2-7; 8 nucleotides match TRBD2. Germline V lookup: CDR1 SGHTA, CDR2 FQGNSA. This CDR3 has 17 amino acids. With 0 bases clipped from V and 7 bases from J, the junction kept 14 bases outside the gene matches. CDR3 sequence (DNA): TGTGCCAGCAGCTTAGCCTCGGTAGCGGGGCCCTTCCTGGAGCAGTACTTC. Protein sequence: CASSLASVAGPFLEQYF.

This clonotype appeared a few times. V gene TRBV4-3 combines with J gene TRBJ2-5; D possibly corresponds to TRBD1 (6 bases). Germline-derived CDR1 and CDR2 are LGHNA and YSLEER. Trimming shortened V by 4 bases and J by 6 bases, and 18 bases separated the two germline ends. The length of the CDR3 is 15 residues. CDR3 protein: CASSLRLGGAKTQYF. Written as DNA, the CDR3 is TGCGCCAGCAGCCTAAGGTTAGGGGGTGCAAAGACCCAGTACTTC.

The chain has TRBV28 and TRBJ1-1; 7 bases fit TRBD1. There are 12 residues in the CDR3. From germline, CDR1 is MDHEN and CDR2 SYDVKM. V trimming: 5 bases; J trimming: 6 bases; junction bases outside the gene matches: 3. CDR3 amino acids: CASSHRGSEAFF. CDR3 nucleotides: TGTGCCAGCAGTCACAGGGGATCTGAAGCTTTCTTT.

This clonotype was seen many times. This chain's CDR3 is CASSFLGALGTQYF. The CDR3 DNA sequence: TGTGCCAGCAGTTTCCTAGGAGCCCTAGGTACGCAGTATTTT. The V call is TRBV28, the J call TRBJ2-3, with D unresolved. Trimming removed 3 bases at V and 8 bases at J, with 15 bases between. This CDR3 spans 14 amino acids. Per germline, CDR1 MDHEN and CDR2 SYDVKM.

The chain is built from TRBV29-1 and TRBJ2-7, with TRBD1 identical over 7 bases. Germline V lookup: CDR1 SQVTM, CDR2 ANQGSEA. V gave up 7 bases and J gave up 0 bases; unmatched junction bases: 3. The CDR3 sequence is 12 residues long. CDR3 sequence reads: CSGQGSSYEQYF. For the CDR3, the DNA is TGCAGCGGACAGGGTTCCTCCTACGAGCAGTACTTC.

This clonotype showed up many times. The chain uses TRBV15 and TRBJ2-7; D is undetermined. This CDR3 has 15 residues. Trimming took 3 bases from V and 0 from J, leaving 12 bases between them. Per the germline V gene, CDR1 is LNHNV and CDR2 is YYDKDF (reference sequence). CDR3: CATSSVDPYSYEQYF. The CDR3 nucleotides are TGTGCCACCAGCAGCGTGGACCCCTACTCCTACGAGCAGTACTTC.

This chain joins TRBV5-1 and TRBJ2-7, with D possibly being TRBD1 or TRBD2 (5 bases each). Per the germline V gene, CDR1 is SGHRS and CDR2 is YFSETQ. V dropped 2 bases and J dropped 7 bases, with 16 bases sitting between them. The CDR3 totals 14 residues. The CDR3 DNA sequence: TGCGCCAGCAGCTTCGGGACCACCCGCTTAGAGCAGTACTTC. This gives the protein CASSFGTTRLEQYF.

The chain has TRBV7-2 and TRBJ2-1, with D possibly matching TRBD1 (7 bases). The length of the CDR3 is 17 residues. V lost 0 bases to trimming and J lost 6 bases, with 18 bases between them. Germline V lookup: CDR1 SGHTA, CDR2 FQGNSA. The CDR3 region has the DNA TGTGCCAGCAGCTTAGCTTGGGGCAGGGGGGCGGCCAATGAGCAGTTCTTC. Translating it yields CASSLAWGRGAANEQFF.

The V and J genes are TRBV20-1 and TRBJ2-1; 9 bases are shared with TRBD1. The germline CDR1 and CDR2 sequences are DFQATT and SNEGSKA (reference sequence). V shed 5 bases and J 6 bases; nucleotides not matched to a gene: 8. The CDR3 is 14 residues long. The CDR3 is CSAPDRGLSNEQFF. In nucleotides, the CDR3 is TGCAGTGCTCCGGACAGGGGACTATCCAATGAGCAGTTCTTC.

This clonotype has a handful of counts. This chain joins TRBV7-2 and TRBJ1-5; no reliable D call. This CDR3 region has 15 residues. The V and J ends lost 1 base and 1 base respectively, with 8 bases between them. Germline CDR1 and CDR2: SGHTA and FQGNSA. Here the CDR3 reads CASSLGYLSNQPQHF. CDR3 sequence (DNA): TGTGCCAGCAGCTTAGGGTACCTCAGCAATCAGCCCCAGCATTTT.

V usage is TRBV6-1 and J usage is TRBJ1-2, with a weak D call TRBD1 (6 bases). In germline, CDR1 is MNHNS, CDR2 SASEGT. CDR3 size: 14 residues. V lost 5 bases and J lost 4, with 14 bases in between. The CDR3 is CASSRVDSPYGYTF. The CDR3 DNA reads as TGTGCCAGCAGTAGAGTGGACAGCCCCTATGGCTACACCTTC.

This sequence joins TRBV12-3 or TRBV12-4 and TRBJ1-2, with TRBD1 identical over 7 bases. Unmatched junction bases numbered 9, after V lost 2 bases and J lost 3 bases. This CDR3 region has 16 residues. CDR3 sequence: CASSLLGGRSYYGYTF. CDR3 bases: TGTGCCAGCAGTTTATTAGGGGGCAGGAGTTACTATGGCTACACCTTC.

This clonotype was picked up many times. V and J are TRBV20-1 and TRBJ1-2, with D perhaps matching TRBD1 (5 bases). Germline loops: CDR1 DFQATT, CDR2 SNEGSKA (reference sequence). Between the trimmed V and J ends, which lost 3 bases and 4 bases, there was a span of 15 bases. The CDR3 extends over 14 amino acids. This chain's CDR3 is CSASPGPVSYGYTF. The DNA for the CDR3 is TGCAGTGCTAGTCCGGGACCGGTATCCTATGGCTACACCTTC.

The chain has TRBV7-9 and TRBJ2-1, with D perhaps TRBD2 (6 bases). The germline V gene has CDR1 SEHNR and CDR2 FQNEAQ (reference sequence). The CDR3 contains 15 residues. Trimming took off 5 bases at V and 10 bases at J, with 21 bases between the two ends. Here the CDR3 DNA reads TGTGCCAGCAGCGACCCCGGGAGTCCGCAGTCGGAGCAGTTCTTC. As protein: CASSDPGSPQSEQFF.